Listed below are T cell receptor beta chains from one sample, sequenced in a study of regulatory T cells in long-lasting Graves disease. In TCRdb, the multiplex PCR reads were re-called with MiXCR into one record per CDR3 protein. This sample carries 420,000 or so distinct CDR3 sequences, about a sixth of them seen once, and the ten largest clones take roughly 23%. The data also belong to a second study, concerning T cells in Graves' hyperthyroidism and ophthalmopathy.

Source: peripheral blood mononuclear cells (PBMCs), taken at new diagnosis, from a patient treated with antithyroid drugs. These receptors were collected from a woman in her late teens or twenties with Graves disease. CDR3s include the opening cysteine and the closing phenylalanine or tryptophan. A D gene is named only where the DNA matches it firmly. The listing skips clone size in some rows; elsewhere it reads once, few, many or a size class.

abundance,j_gene,len,v_gene,d_gene,CDR3aa,CDR3nt
-,TRBJ1-2,15,TRBV5-1,-,CASSPGNVGGGGYTF,TGCGCCAGCAGCCCGGGTAATGTGGGAGGAGGCGGCTACACCTTC
few,TRBJ1-3,15,TRBV29-1,-,CSASGRKDSGNTIYF,TGCAGCGCCAGCGGACGGAAAGACTCTGGAAACACCATATATTTT
many,TRBJ2-1,13,TRBV27,-,CASRGATYNEQFF,TGTGCCAGCAGGGGAGCCACCTACAATGAGCAGTTCTTC
many,TRBJ2-3,16,TRBV5-1,-,CASSLAPGVDTDTQYF,TGCGCCAGCAGCTTGGCCCCGGGAGTTGATACAGATACGCAGTATTTT
many,TRBJ2-1,15,TRBV12-3/TRBV12-4,TRBD2,CASSLTSGPYNEQFF,TGTGCCAGCAGTTTGACTAGCGGGCCCTACAATGAGCAGTTCTTC
-,TRBJ2-5,14,TRBV18,-,CASSPERAQETQYF,TGTGCCAGCTCACCGGAGCGGGCCCAAGAGACCCAGTACTTC
-,TRBJ2-4,15,TRBV6-2/TRBV6-3,-,CASSTPVRDKNIQYF,TGTGCCAGCAGTACCCCGGTTAGAGACAAAAACATTCAGTACTTC
few,TRBJ2-7,12,TRBV27,-,CASAHRLGEQYF,TGTGCCAGCGCCCACAGGTTGGGCGAGCAGTACTTC
-,TRBJ2-6,16,TRBV29-1,-,CSVELRLISGANVLTF,TGCAGCGTTGAGTTGCGACTTATCTCTGGGGCCAACGTCCTGACTTTC
many,TRBJ2-2,14,TRBV12-3/TRBV12-4,-,CASSLQLTTGELFF,TGTGCCAGCAGTCTGCAGTTGACCACCGGGGAGCTGTTTTTT